Given below is one T cell receptor beta chain in context. The data stem from a study of blood T cells in healthy people across ages. Using a J-beta primer mix together with a sample-barcoded 5' primer, a second PCR was run for about 7 to 12 cycles. TCRdb passed the 5' RACE reads through MiXCR, listing each CDR3 protein once. The sample has around 1.5 million distinct CDR3 sequences, approximately 59% seen once; the top ten hold approximately 7%. Sequencing input: blood. This TCR derives from a man aged 18 to 30 in good health.

The CDR3 spells CASSLVASGGNEQFF. The CDR3 region has the DNA TGTGCCAGCAGTTTAGTGGCTAGCGGTGGCAATGAGCAGTTCTTC. The chain joins TRBV27 to TRBJ2-1; 7 bases match TRBD2. The CDR3 is 15 amino acids. CDR1 and CDR2 from the germline V gene are MNHEY and SMNVEV (reference sequence). V was pared by 2 bases and J by 6 bases, with 7 bases of the junction left unmatched.